These T cell receptor beta chains were read from a single sample in a study of cytomegalovirus exposure and HLA in healthy donors. Libraries were prepared by immunoSEQ multiplex PCR; TCRdb keeps only in-frame clonotypes and omits some of them. Of over 250,000 clones in the sample, roughly two thirds are singletons; the top ten hold 2% to 2.5%. Source material: PBMCs. All receptors come from a female donor in good health and CMV-seronegative. CDR3s include the opening cysteine and the closing phenylalanine or tryptophan. D genes are given only for firm matches. Clone size is given for some rows only: seen once, a few or many times, or a class if the clone is expanded.

clone_size: few
d_call: TRBD1
j_call: TRBJ1-1
v_call: TRBV12-5
cdr3_nt: TGTGCTAGTGGTTTGGGACAGGGGGCGAACACTGAAGCTTTCTTT
cdr3_aa: CASGLGQGANTEAFF

clone_size: .
d_call: TRBD1
j_call: TRBJ2-4
v_call: TRBV6-5
cdr3_nt: TGTGCCAGCAAGGGGGCCATATTGGGGAACATTCAGTACTTC
cdr3_aa: CASKGAILGNIQYF

clone_size: .
d_call: .
j_call: TRBJ2-7
v_call: TRBV28
cdr3_nt: TGTGCCAGCAGTTCGACACAGGGTTTCCCGGACGAGCAGTACTTC
cdr3_aa: CASSSTQGFPDEQYF

clone_size: .
d_call: TRBD2
j_call: TRBJ2-7
v_call: TRBV29-1
cdr3_nt: TGCAGCGTTCGTCGGGAGGGCACCTACGAGCAGTACTTC
cdr3_aa: CSVRREGTYEQYF

clone_size: .
d_call: .
j_call: TRBJ2-6
v_call: TRBV29-1
cdr3_nt: TGCAGCGGAGTAACTGGGGCCAACGTCCTGACTTTC
cdr3_aa: CSGVTGANVLTF

clone_size: .
d_call: .
j_call: TRBJ2-2
v_call: TRBV5-1
cdr3_nt: TGCGCCAGCAGCCACGACGGGACCGGGGAGCTGTTTTTT
cdr3_aa: CASSHDGTGELFF

clone_size: few
d_call: TRBD2
j_call: TRBJ2-2
v_call: TRBV25-1
cdr3_nt: TGTGCCAGCAGTGACCCGACTAGCGGGAGGAGTGGGGAGCTGTTTTTT
cdr3_aa: CASSDPTSGRSGELFF

clone_size: .
d_call: TRBD1
j_call: TRBJ2-3
v_call: TRBV7-6
cdr3_nt: TGTGCCAGCAGCTCGAGAACGGACAGGGCTAGCACAGATACGCAGTATTTT
cdr3_aa: CASSSRTDRASTDTQYF

clone_size: .
d_call: .
j_call: TRBJ2-7
v_call: TRBV2
cdr3_nt: TGTGCCAGCAGTGATTACTACGAGCAGTACTTC
cdr3_aa: CASSDYYEQYF

clone_size: .
d_call: .
j_call: TRBJ1-1
v_call: TRBV28
cdr3_nt: TGTGCCAGCAGTCTGGGACGGAGGGCTGAAGCTTTCTTT
cdr3_aa: CASSLGRRAEAFF

clone_size: .
d_call: .
j_call: TRBJ2-7
v_call: TRBV4-1
cdr3_nt: TGCGCCAGCAGCCAAGGGACAGCCTCCTACGAGCAGTACTTC
cdr3_aa: CASSQGTASYEQYF

clone_size: .
d_call: TRBD2
j_call: TRBJ2-3
v_call: TRBV7-8
cdr3_nt: TGTGCCAGCAGCTCCCTAATAGCGGGAGCAGGGCTGGATACGCAGTATTTT
cdr3_aa: CASSSLIAGAGLDTQYF

clone_size: .
d_call: .
j_call: TRBJ2-7
v_call: TRBV5-4
cdr3_nt: TGTGCCAGCAGCTTGGAACTAGCAGAGCAGTACTTC
cdr3_aa: CASSLELAEQYF

clone_size: .
d_call: TRBD2
j_call: TRBJ2-7
v_call: TRBV30
cdr3_nt: TGTGCCTGGAGTGTAGGGCTAGCGGGACCGGTGGACGAGCAGTACTTC
cdr3_aa: CAWSVGLAGPVDEQYF

clone_size: .
d_call: TRBD1
j_call: TRBJ2-6
v_call: TRBV25-1
cdr3_nt: TGTGCCAGCAGTGAATTGGGGACAGTGATCACTGGGGCCAACGTCCTGACTTTC
cdr3_aa: CASSELGTVITGANVLTF

clone_size: .
d_call: TRBD1
j_call: TRBJ1-1
v_call: TRBV5-1
cdr3_nt: TGCGCCAGCAGCTTGGACAGGGGGCTGAACACTGAAGCTTTCTTT
cdr3_aa: CASSLDRGLNTEAFF

clone_size: few
d_call: .
j_call: TRBJ1-5
v_call: TRBV6-4
cdr3_nt: TGTTTGAGGGCCCCCCTTTCTTTTAGCAATCAGCCCCAGCATTTT
cdr3_aa: CLRAPLSFSNQPQHF

clone_size: .
d_call: .
j_call: TRBJ2-7
v_call: TRBV21-1
cdr3_nt: TGTGCCAGCAGCAAAGACTACCGTAGCTCCTACGAGCAGTACTTC
cdr3_aa: CASSKDYRSSYEQYF

clone_size: .
d_call: TRBD1
j_call: TRBJ2-7
v_call: TRBV6-5
cdr3_nt: TGTGCCAGCAGTCGGGACAGAGACCGCCACGAGCAGTACTTC
cdr3_aa: CASSRDRDRHEQYF

clone_size: once
d_call: TRBD1
j_call: TRBJ2-3
v_call: TRBV7-9
cdr3_nt: TGTGCCAGCAGCTCCGGGACAGGGACGATTAGCACAGATACGCAGTATTTT
cdr3_aa: CASSSGTGTISTDTQYF

clone_size: .
d_call: .
j_call: TRBJ2-3
v_call: TRBV20-1
cdr3_nt: TGCAGTGCTGTCCTGAGGAGGGAGCAGGAATTT
cdr3_aa: CSAVLRREQEF

clone_size: .
d_call: .
j_call: TRBJ2-5
v_call: TRBV9
cdr3_nt: TGTGCCAGCAGCGTAGGCGGGGCCCGGGAGACCCAGTACTTC
cdr3_aa: CASSVGGARETQYF

clone_size: .
d_call: .
j_call: TRBJ1-1
v_call: TRBV29-1
cdr3_nt: TGCAGCGTTGAGAGCTCAGAAGCTTTCTTT
cdr3_aa: CSVESSEAFF

clone_size: .
d_call: .
j_call: TRBJ2-2
v_call: TRBV18
cdr3_nt: TGTGCCAGCTCACCACGACAGGTAGACACCGGGGAGCTGTTTTTT
cdr3_aa: CASSPRQVDTGELFF

clone_size: few
d_call: .
j_call: TRBJ2-7
v_call: TRBV27
cdr3_nt: TGTGCCAGCAGGTTGGGGGGCGAGCAGTACTTC
cdr3_aa: CASRLGGEQYF

clone_size: .
d_call: .
j_call: TRBJ2-3
v_call: TRBV2
cdr3_nt: TGTGCCAGCAGTTCCGCCGGTGCAACGCAGTATTTT
cdr3_aa: CASSSAGATQYF

clone_size: once
d_call: .
j_call: TRBJ2-1
v_call: TRBV7-6
cdr3_nt: TGTGCCAGCAGCTTTGGTGGGGGGAGTGAGCAGTTCTTC
cdr3_aa: CASSFGGGSEQFF

clone_size: .
d_call: TRBD2
j_call: TRBJ2-7
v_call: TRBV6-6
cdr3_nt: TGTGCCAGCAGGCGGGAGATCGGCTACGAGCAGTACTTC
cdr3_aa: CASRREIGYEQYF

clone_size: .
d_call: TRBD2
j_call: TRBJ2-2
v_call: TRBV27
cdr3_nt: TGTGCCAGCAGTTCGGGACTAGCACCCGGGGAGCTGTTTTTT
cdr3_aa: CASSSGLAPGELFF

clone_size: .
d_call: .
j_call: TRBJ2-7
v_call: TRBV19
cdr3_nt: TGTGCCAGTAGGAGGCAGCCTGGCTCTTACGAGCAGTACTTC
cdr3_aa: CASRRQPGSYEQYF

clone_size: once
d_call: TRBD1
j_call: TRBJ1-3
v_call: TRBV5-8
cdr3_nt: TGTGCCAGCAGATACAGGGGGGGGAACACCATATATTTT
cdr3_aa: CASRYRGGNTIYF

clone_size: few
d_call: TRBD2
j_call: TRBJ2-1
v_call: TRBV28
cdr3_nt: TGTGCCAGCAGGCCGGGACTAGCGGGAGTTCCTGAGCAGTTCTTC
cdr3_aa: CASRPGLAGVPEQFF

clone_size: .
d_call: .
j_call: TRBJ2-3
v_call: TRBV12-5
cdr3_nt: TGTGCTAGTGGAGAAGCCAAACTGGATACGCAGTATTTT
cdr3_aa: CASGEAKLDTQYF

clone_size: .
d_call: TRBD2
j_call: TRBJ2-1
v_call: TRBV5-1
cdr3_nt: TGCGCCAGCGGGTTCCTTGCGGGAGCCCTCAATGAGCAGTTCTTC
cdr3_aa: CASGFLAGALNEQFF

clone_size: .
d_call: .
j_call: TRBJ2-1
v_call: TRBV27
cdr3_nt: TGTGCCAGCAGTTCGTCAGGGGTGGGCAATGAGCAGTTCTTC
cdr3_aa: CASSSSGVGNEQFF

clone_size: .
d_call: TRBD2
j_call: TRBJ2-7
v_call: TRBV18
cdr3_nt: TGTGCCAGCTCACCTGTAGCGGGAGGTCCCTTCTCCTACGAGCAGTACTTC
cdr3_aa: CASSPVAGGPFSYEQYF

clone_size: .
d_call: .
j_call: TRBJ2-7
v_call: TRBV5-6
cdr3_nt: TGTGCCAGCAGCGGGAACGACAGGTCCTACGAGCAGTACTTC
cdr3_aa: CASSGNDRSYEQYF

clone_size: .
d_call: TRBD1
j_call: TRBJ2-7
v_call: TRBV27
cdr3_nt: TGTGCCAGCAGCATAAACGGTAGGACAGGGGAGTTCCACGAGCAGTACTTC
cdr3_aa: CASSINGRTGEFHEQYF

clone_size: .
d_call: .
j_call: TRBJ2-1
v_call: TRBV6-5
cdr3_nt: TGTGCCAGCAGTTACTCGAACGGGAACAATGAGCAGTTCTTC
cdr3_aa: CASSYSNGNNEQFF

clone_size: once
d_call: .
j_call: TRBJ2-7
v_call: TRBV14
cdr3_nt: TGTGCCAGCAGCCAAGACGACAGGCCGCTAATATACGAGCAGTACTTC
cdr3_aa: CASSQDDRPLIYEQYF

clone_size: few
d_call: TRBD1
j_call: TRBJ1-2
v_call: TRBV5-6
cdr3_nt: TGTGCCAGCAGCCCGGGACAGGGGGCAGGCTACACCTTC
cdr3_aa: CASSPGQGAGYTF

clone_size: .
d_call: .
j_call: TRBJ2-7
v_call: TRBV5-1
cdr3_nt: TGCGCCACCAGCCCCCAGGGGATACCGTCCGAGCAGTACTTC
cdr3_aa: CATSPQGIPSEQYF

clone_size: .
d_call: .
j_call: TRBJ2-7
v_call: TRBV28
cdr3_nt: TGTGCCAGCAGTACAAGTGGCAGGGCCTACGAGCAGTACTTC
cdr3_aa: CASSTSGRAYEQYF

clone_size: .
d_call: .
j_call: TRBJ2-1
v_call: TRBV28
cdr3_nt: TGTGCCAGCAGTTTAAAGTGGGACTCCTTATCCTACAATGAGCAGTTCTTC
cdr3_aa: CASSLKWDSLSYNEQFF

clone_size: .
d_call: .
j_call: TRBJ2-7
v_call: TRBV27
cdr3_nt: TGTGCCAGCAGTTTTTCACAGAGTGCCTACGAGCAGTACTTC
cdr3_aa: CASSFSQSAYEQYF

clone_size: .
d_call: .
j_call: TRBJ2-3
v_call: TRBV27
cdr3_nt: TGTGCCAGCAGTCTGGAGGGTAGCGCAGATACGCAGTATTTT
cdr3_aa: CASSLEGSADTQYF

clone_size: .
d_call: .
j_call: TRBJ1-3
v_call: TRBV2
cdr3_nt: TGTGCCAGCAGGGTTGGGGGGGTCGCTGGAAACACCATATATTTT
cdr3_aa: CASRVGGVAGNTIYF

clone_size: .
d_call: TRBD2
j_call: TRBJ2-7
v_call: TRBV27
cdr3_nt: TGTGCCAGCAGTCAAGGTAGCGGGGTTTACGAGCAGTACTTC
cdr3_aa: CASSQGSGVYEQYF

clone_size: few
d_call: .
j_call: TRBJ1-2
v_call: TRBV28
cdr3_nt: TGTGCCAGCAGTTTACCCTCACAGGGCAATGATGGCTACACCTTC
cdr3_aa: CASSLPSQGNDGYTF

clone_size: .
d_call: .
j_call: TRBJ1-6
v_call: TRBV18
cdr3_nt: TGTGCCAGCTCACTACGAGGAGATTCACCCCTCCACTTT
cdr3_aa: CASSLRGDSPLHF

clone_size: once
d_call: TRBD2
j_call: TRBJ2-7
v_call: TRBV30
cdr3_nt: TGTGCCTGGAGAGAGACTAGCGGGAGCTCCTACGAGCAGTACTTC
cdr3_aa: CAWRETSGSSYEQYF

clone_size: few
d_call: TRBD1
j_call: TRBJ2-7
v_call: TRBV19
cdr3_nt: TGTGCCAGTCAACTTGCCGGGACAGGCGACGGGGAGCAGTACTTC
cdr3_aa: CASQLAGTGDGEQYF

clone_size: .
d_call: TRBD2
j_call: TRBJ2-7
v_call: TRBV27
cdr3_nt: TGTGCCAGCAGTTTAGGACTAGGATACGAGCAGTACTTC
cdr3_aa: CASSLGLGYEQYF

clone_size: few
d_call: TRBD2
j_call: TRBJ2-7
v_call: TRBV7-6
cdr3_nt: TGTGCCAGCAGCTATGAAGCGGGAGGGTTCTACGAGCAGTACTTC
cdr3_aa: CASSYEAGGFYEQYF

clone_size: .
d_call: TRBD1
j_call: TRBJ2-7
v_call: TRBV7-8
cdr3_nt: TGTGCCAGCAGCTTCGGGACAGGGGACTACGAGCAGTACTTC
cdr3_aa: CASSFGTGDYEQYF

clone_size: few
d_call: .
j_call: TRBJ2-5
v_call: TRBV18
cdr3_nt: TGTGCCAGCTCACCACCCGGGGAACGGGAGACCCAGTACTTC
cdr3_aa: CASSPPGERETQYF

clone_size: .
d_call: .
j_call: TRBJ2-3
v_call: TRBV19
cdr3_nt: TGTGCCAGTAGTCATAGCACAGATACGCAGTATTTT
cdr3_aa: CASSHSTDTQYF

clone_size: .
d_call: TRBD1
j_call: TRBJ2-3
v_call: TRBV19
cdr3_nt: TGTGCCAGCAACTACCGGGACAGGGGTCTGTCCTCTGAATTCACAGATACGCAGTATTTT
cdr3_aa: CASNYRDRGLSSEFTDTQYF

clone_size: .
d_call: .
j_call: TRBJ2-2
v_call: TRBV28
cdr3_nt: TGTGCCAGCAGTTGGGGCAGGGCGAACACCGGGGAGCTGTTTTTT
cdr3_aa: CASSWGRANTGELFF